This passage covers 20 T cell receptor beta chains from one sample sequenced in a study of beta chain features in type 1 diabetes. The authors reverse transcribed all of the isolated RNA, so sequencing captured expressed TCRB transcripts. Clones were sequenced by immunoSEQ multiplex PCR, and TCRdb holds only the in-frame ones, with some missing. The sample comprises 150,000 to 200,000 clones, 63% of which are singletons, and about 0.089% rests with the top ten. Antigens for these TCRs are unknown. Study results and limitations: Moderate but significant shortening of TCRB CDR3s was recorded in all four CD4+ subsets from Type 1 diabetes patients.

The source material was naive CD4+ T cells from blood. These receptors all stem from a man in his thirties or forties with type 1 diabetes.

The chain has TRBV9 and TRBJ2-1; TRBD1 matches 9 bases. CDR1 is SGDLS and CDR2 is YYNGEE in the germline V gene. The CDR3 loop spans 16 amino acids. V lost 6 bases to trimming and J lost 7 bases; unmatched junction nucleotides: 14. CDR3 sequence reads: CASTNPSGQGMNEQFF. The CDR3 DNA reads as TGTGCCAGCACAAACCCGTCGGGACAGGGTATGAATGAGCAGTTCTTC.

The V and J genes are TRBV25-1 and TRBJ2-3; unclear D gene. The CDR3 covers 11 residues. The germline V gene has CDR1 MGHDK and CDR2 SYGVNS. Trimming left V 5 bases short and J 5 bases short, with 5 bases between. The CDR3 reads CASSQRDTQYF. The CDR3 DNA sequence: TGTGCCAGCAGTCAGAGAGATACGCAGTATTTT.

V is TRBV5-4 and J is TRBJ1-6, with D possibly being TRBD1 (5 bases). This CDR3 is 16 amino acids long. Trimming pared 5 bases from V and 7 bases from J, leaving 19 bases between. CDR1 is SGHNT and CDR2 is YYREEE in the germline V gene (reference sequence). CDR3 loop: CASRVQGLVLNSPLHF. DNA for the CDR3: TGTGCCAGCAGAGTGCAGGGACTTGTATTGAATTCACCCCTCCACTTT.

There are a few counts of this clone. The V call is TRBV29-1, the J call TRBJ2-7, with 11 bases aligning to TRBD2. This CDR3 is built from 17 residues. J was trimmed by 1 base and V by 8 bases; bases with no gene match: 16. Germline CDR1 and CDR2: SQVTM and ANQGSEA. For the CDR3, the DNA is TGCAGCCCCAGAAGTAGGGGACTAGCGGAACTATCCTACGAGCAGTACTTC. This sequence encodes CSPRSRGLAELSYEQYF.

The chain links TRBV7-9 to TRBJ2-7, with 8 bases aligning to TRBD1. Trimming took 11 bases from V and 5 from J; bases not matched to a gene: 11. Germline values: CDR1 SEHNR, CDR2 FQNEAQ (reference sequence). The CDR3 consists of 13 residues. The CDR3 here is CAGERTGPHEQYF. Here the CDR3 DNA reads TGTGCCGGCGAGCGGACAGGGCCCCACGAGCAGTACTTC.

This clone was seen more than once but under ten times. The V gene is TRBV30, the J gene TRBJ2-5; D may be TRBD2 (7 bases). V lost 7 bases, J lost 5 bases, and 14 bases lay in between. The CDR3 covers 12 residues. Per the germline V gene, CDR1 is GTSNPN and CDR2 is SVGIG (reference sequence). The CDR3 region has the DNA TGTGCCTCCGAGGCGGGGGCGGAGACCCAGTACTTC. Its translation: CASEAGAETQYF.

The chain couples TRBV13 to TRBJ2-6; maybe TRBD2 (6 bases). This CDR3 has 15 amino acids. Trimming took off 4 bases at V and 1 base at J, with 8 bases between the two ends. Germline-derived CDR1 and CDR2 are PRHDT and FYEKMQ (reference sequence). CDR3 sequence (DNA): TGTGCCAGCAGCTATCGGGAGTCTGGGGCCAACGTCCTGACTTTC. This encodes CASSYRESGANVLTF.

The chain carries TRBV5-1 and TRBJ2-1; 7 bases are a match to TRBD2. With 4 bases clipped from V and 0 bases from J, the junction kept 1 base outside the gene matches. The CDR3 extends over 14 amino acids. The germline CDR1 and CDR2 sequences are SGHRS and YFSETQ. The chain's CDR3 is CASSRGGSYNEQFF. The CDR3 nucleotides are TGCGCCAGCAGCCGCGGGGGCTCCTACAATGAGCAGTTCTTC.

This clone was seen a few times. The V call is TRBV4-3, the J call TRBJ2-7, with D tentatively TRBD1 (6 bases). The V gene's germline CDR1 is LGHNA and CDR2 YSLEER. The ends were cut back, 0 bases at V and 7 bases at J, with 16 bases in the middle. The CDR3 covers 15 residues. For the CDR3, the DNA is TGCGCCAGCAGCCAAGAGTCGCAGGGGCGTGGGGAGCAGTACTTC. Translated, it gives CASSQESQGRGEQYF.

The J gene is TRBJ2-3, the V gene TRBV7-2; 9 nucleotides line up with TRBD1. Germline V gene data show CDR1 as SGHTA and CDR2 as FQGNSA. CDR3 length: 17 amino acids. J was trimmed by 5 bases and V by 4 bases; bases with no gene match: 13. DNA for the CDR3: TGTGCCAGCAGCTCCCCTTACGTGACAGGGGGAGAAGATACGCAGTATTTT. Translating gives CASSSPYVTGGEDTQYF.

Turning to this clone: Other DNA variants within this sample encode the same CDR3. The rearrangement joins TRBV28 to TRBJ1-2, with TRBD1 as a possible D gene (6 bases). CDR1 MDHEN and CDR2 SYDVKM come from the germline V gene. Trimming pared 6 bases from V and 6 bases from J, leaving 8 bases between. The CDR3 is made up of 11 amino acids. The CDR3, as DNA: TGTGCCAGCAGCTACAGGGATGGCTACACCTTC. It yields the protein CASSYRDGYTF.

This clone was seen more than once but under ten times. The gene calls are TRBV29-1 and TRBJ2-6, with D maybe TRBD2 (6 bases). Between the trimmed V and J ends, which lost 4 bases and 0 bases, there was a span of 10 bases. This CDR3 region has 15 residues. Germline V gene sequence: CDR1 SQVTM, CDR2 ANQGSEA. The CDR3 spells CSVGDGSSGANVLTF. DNA of the CDR3: TGCAGCGTTGGGGACGGGAGCTCTGGGGCCAACGTCCTGACTTTC.

A few counts support this clone. The J gene is TRBJ2-3, the V gene TRBV2; 9 bases fit TRBD1. V was pared by 5 bases and J by 4 bases, with 13 bases of the junction left unmatched. This CDR3 is 17 amino acids long. Germline values: CDR1 SNHLY, CDR2 FYNNEI. CDR3 nucleotides: TGTGCCAGCAGTTTGCCTCGGGACAGGGTGGGTCCAGATACGCAGTATTTT. Protein product: CASSLPRDRVGPDTQYF.

The chain couples TRBV30 to TRBJ1-2, with 9 bases fitting TRBD1. Germline CDR1 and CDR2: GTSNPN and SVGIG (reference sequence). The CDR3 runs 14 residues. The ends lost 5 bases at V and 6 bases at J; junction bases unmatched: 10. The chain's CDR3 is CAWSRDRVVDGYTF. CDR3 bases: TGTGCCTGGTCAAGGGACAGGGTAGTCGATGGCTACACCTTC.

This clone appeared a few times. The rearrangement joins TRBV7-6 to TRBJ1-3; no clear D. The CDR3 is 14 residues long. Trimming stripped 1 base from V and 0 bases from J, with 4 bases between. Germline lookup yields CDR1 SGHVS and CDR2 FNYEAQ. The CDR3 is CASSLEVSGNTIYF. The CDR3 DNA follows: TGTGCCAGCAGCTTAGAGGTCTCTGGAAACACCATATATTTT.

The rearrangement uses TRBV20-1 and TRBJ1-2, with D maybe TRBD1 (5 bases). CDR1 and CDR2 (germline): DFQATT, SNEGSKA (reference sequence). The V end was cut by 4 bases, the J end by 5 bases, with 8 bases between. The CDR3 runs 11 residues. This chain's CDR3 is CSAKPGYGYTF. DNA for the CDR3: TGCAGTGCTAAACCAGGGTATGGCTACACCTTC.

With regard to this clone: This sample also contains other DNA sequences that code for the same CDR3. V and J are TRBV7-9 and TRBJ2-3; D might be TRBD2 (5 bases). Trimming took 1 base from V and 1 from J, leaving 6 bases between them. Germline CDR1 and CDR2: SEHNR and FQNEAQ (reference sequence). The CDR3 runs 14 residues. CDR3 DNA: TGTGCCAGCAGCTTAGACGGGGGCACAGATACGCAGTATTTT. It translates to CASSLDGGTDTQYF.

V usage is TRBV7-2 and J usage is TRBJ2-1; TRBD2 aligns across 12 bases. Looked up from germline, CDR1 is SGHTA and CDR2 is FQGNSA. The CDR3 contains 15 residues. V shed 4 bases and J 2 bases; nucleotides not matched to a gene: 0. The chain's CDR3 is CASSWTSGAYNEQFF. CDR3 DNA sequence: TGTGCCAGCAGCTGGACTAGCGGGGCCTACAATGAGCAGTTCTTC.

This clone occurred once. This rearrangement joins TRBV19 to TRBJ2-6; TRBD1 is a possible D gene (6 bases). CDR3 length: 16 amino acids. V dropped 3 bases and J dropped 3 bases, with 12 bases sitting between them. The germline CDR1 and CDR2 sequences are LNHDA and SQIVND (reference sequence). The CDR3 protein is CASSIGPGVGANVLTF. CDR3 coding DNA: TGTGCCAGTAGTATCGGTCCAGGGGTTGGGGCCAACGTCCTGACTTTC. Complete variable domain (other parts from reference TRBV19 and TRBJ2-6): DGGITQSPKYLFRKEGQNVTLSCEQNLNHDAMYWYRQDPGQGLRLIYYSQIVNDFQKGDIAEGYSVSREKKESFPLTVTSAQKNPTAFYLCASSIGPGVGANVLTFGAGSRLTVL.

The CDR3 sequence is CASRYHSGAPEQYF. The CDR3 bases are TGTGCCAGCAGATACCATAGCGGGGCGCCAGAGCAGTACTTC. The chain carries TRBV7-9 and TRBJ2-7, with TRBD2 matching over 8 bases. The germline V gene has CDR1 SEHNR and CDR2 FQNEAQ (reference sequence). There are 14 residues in the CDR3. Losses at the gene ends were 6 bases for V and 7 bases for J; bases not matched to a gene: 11.